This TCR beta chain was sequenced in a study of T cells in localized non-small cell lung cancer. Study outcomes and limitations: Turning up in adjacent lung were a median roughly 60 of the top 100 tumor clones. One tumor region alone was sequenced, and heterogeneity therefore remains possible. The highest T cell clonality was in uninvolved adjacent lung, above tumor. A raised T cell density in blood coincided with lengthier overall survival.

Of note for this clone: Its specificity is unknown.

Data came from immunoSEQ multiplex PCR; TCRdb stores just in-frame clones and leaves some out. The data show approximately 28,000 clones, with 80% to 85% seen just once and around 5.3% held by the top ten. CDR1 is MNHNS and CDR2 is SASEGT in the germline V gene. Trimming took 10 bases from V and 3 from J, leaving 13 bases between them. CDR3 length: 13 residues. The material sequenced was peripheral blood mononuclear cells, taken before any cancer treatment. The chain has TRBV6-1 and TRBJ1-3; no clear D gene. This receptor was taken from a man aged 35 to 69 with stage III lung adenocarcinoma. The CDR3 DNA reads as TGTGCCATCGAAAGGCCGGGTGGAAACACCATATATTTT. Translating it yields CAIERPGGNTIYF.